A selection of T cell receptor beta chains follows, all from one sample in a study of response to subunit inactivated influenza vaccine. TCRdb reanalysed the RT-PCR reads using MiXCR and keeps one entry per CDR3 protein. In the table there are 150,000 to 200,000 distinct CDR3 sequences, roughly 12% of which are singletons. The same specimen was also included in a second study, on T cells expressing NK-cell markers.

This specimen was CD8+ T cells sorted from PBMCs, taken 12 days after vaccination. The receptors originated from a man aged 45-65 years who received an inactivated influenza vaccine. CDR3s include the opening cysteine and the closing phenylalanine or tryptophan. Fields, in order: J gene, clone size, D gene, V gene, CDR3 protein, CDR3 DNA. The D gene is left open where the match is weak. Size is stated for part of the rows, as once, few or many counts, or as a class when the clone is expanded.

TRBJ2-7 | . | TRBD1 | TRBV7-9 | CASSLDLWDRDYEQYF | TGTGCCAGCAGCTTAGATCTCTGGGACAGGGACTACGAGCAGTACTTC
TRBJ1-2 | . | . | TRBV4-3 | CASSQDVQGGGYGYTF | TGCGCCAGCAGCCAAGATGTTCAGGGTGGCGGCTATGGCTACACCTTC
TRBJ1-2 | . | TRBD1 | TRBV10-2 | CASSGTGYQNNYGYTF | TGCGCCAGCAGCGGGACAGGGTACCAGAATAACTATGGCTACACCTTC
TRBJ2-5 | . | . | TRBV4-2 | CASSQQGVLAAQETQYF | TGTGCCAGCAGCCAACAGGGGGTACTAGCGGCGCAAGAGACCCAGTACTTC
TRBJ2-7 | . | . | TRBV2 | CASTGDWSYEQYF | TGTGCCAGCACAGGAGACTGGAGCTACGAGCAGTACTTC
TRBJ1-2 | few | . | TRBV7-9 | CASSLSMTMEANYGYTF | TGTGCCAGCAGCTTGTCGATGACCATGGAGGCCAACTATGGCTACACCTTC
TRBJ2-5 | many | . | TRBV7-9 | CASSPSYGQETQYF | TGTGCCAGCAGCCCGTCGTATGGCCAAGAGACCCAGTACTTC
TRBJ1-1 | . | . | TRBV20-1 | CSAPWQNTEAFF | TGCAGTGCTCCATGGCAGAACACTGAAGCTTTCTTT
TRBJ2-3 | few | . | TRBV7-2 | CASSPDSHRDTQYF | TGTGCCAGCAGCCCCGACAGCCATCGGGATACGCAGTATTTT
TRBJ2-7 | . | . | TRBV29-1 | CSVGGAYEQYF | TGCAGCGTTGGGGGGGCTTACGAGCAGTACTTC
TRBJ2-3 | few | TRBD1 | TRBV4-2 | CASSHQDRIYLDTQYF | TGTGCCAGCAGCCACCAGGACAGGATTTACCTAGATACGCAGTATTTT
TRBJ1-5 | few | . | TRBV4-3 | CASSQAFLQTNQPQHF | TGCGCCAGCAGCCAAGCGTTTCTACAGACCAATCAGCCCCAGCATTTT
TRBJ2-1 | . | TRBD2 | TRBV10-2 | CASSPTRLAGGRNEQFF | TGCGCCAGCAGCCCCACCAGACTAGCGGGGGGACGCAATGAGCAGTTCTTC
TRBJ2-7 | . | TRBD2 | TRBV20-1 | CSAGTSGTYEQYF | TGCAGTGCTGGGACTAGCGGGACCTACGAGCAGTACTTC
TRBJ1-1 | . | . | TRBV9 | CASSVEGGLNTEAFF | TGTGCCAGCAGCGTAGAGGGGGGACTGAACACTGAAGCTTTCTTT
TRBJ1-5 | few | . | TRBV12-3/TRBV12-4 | CASSLWGGNQPQHF | TGTGCCAGCAGTTTGTGGGGGGGGAATCAGCCCCAGCATTTT
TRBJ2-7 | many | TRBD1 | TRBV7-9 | CASSLGDRGLREQYF | TGTGCCAGCAGCTTAGGGGACAGGGGGCTTCGCGAGCAGTACTTC
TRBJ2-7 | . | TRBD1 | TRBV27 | CASSPPGQGSFEQYF | TGTGCCAGCAGCCCCCCGGGACAGGGGTCCTTCGAGCAGTACTTC
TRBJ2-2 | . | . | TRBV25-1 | CASTANTGELFF | TGTGCCAGCACAGCGAACACCGGGGAGCTGTTTTTT
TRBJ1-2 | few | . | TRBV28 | CASRPLGSEYGYTF | TGTGCCAGCAGACCGCTTGGTTCTGAGTATGGCTACACCTTC
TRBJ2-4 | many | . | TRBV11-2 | CASSSTGWGRLAKNIQYF | TGTGCCAGCAGCTCCACTGGCTGGGGAAGGCTAGCCAAAAACATTCAGTACTTC
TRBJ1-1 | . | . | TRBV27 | CASSLSRSGEAFF | TGTGCCAGCAGTTTATCGAGGTCCGGCGAAGCTTTCTTT
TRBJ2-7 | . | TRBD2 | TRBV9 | CASSVGGGGTYEQYF | TGTGCCAGCAGCGTAGGAGGCGGGGGGACCTACGAGCAGTACTTC
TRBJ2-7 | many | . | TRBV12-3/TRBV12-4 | CASSSFTGEVDEQYF | TGTGCCAGCAGTTCATTTACGGGGGAGGTAGACGAGCAGTACTTC
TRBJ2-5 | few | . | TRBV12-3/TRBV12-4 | CATWGDSEETQYF | TGTGCCACTTGGGGGGACAGCGAAGAGACCCAGTACTTC
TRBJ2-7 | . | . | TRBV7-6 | CASSLARDGFYEQYF | TGTGCCAGCAGCTTAGCTCGGGACGGGTTCTACGAGCAGTACTTC
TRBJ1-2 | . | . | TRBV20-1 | CSALGLGFLANYGYTF | TGCAGTGCCCTCGGGTTAGGCTTCTTAGCTAACTATGGCTACACCTTC
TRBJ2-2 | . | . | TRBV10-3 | CAISVQGNAGELFF | TGTGCCATCAGTGTTCAGGGGAATGCCGGGGAGCTGTTTTTT
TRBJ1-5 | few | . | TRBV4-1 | CASSQDRGTGNQPQHF | TGCGCCAGCAGCCAAGATCGGGGAACTGGCAATCAGCCCCAGCATTTT
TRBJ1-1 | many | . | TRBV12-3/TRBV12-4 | CASSLSFTEAFF | TGTGCCAGCAGTTTATCCTTCACTGAAGCTTTCTTT
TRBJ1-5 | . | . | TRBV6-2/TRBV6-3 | CASSYSTGQPQHF | TGTGCCAGCAGTTACTCGACTGGTCAGCCCCAGCATTTT
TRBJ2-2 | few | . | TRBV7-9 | CASSLGQILFTGELFF | TGTGCCAGCAGCTTAGGGCAGATTCTTTTCACCGGGGAGCTGTTTTTT
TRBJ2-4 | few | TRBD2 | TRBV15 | CATSDGGGADIQYF | TGTGCCACCAGCGACGGCGGGGGGGCGGACATTCAGTACTTC
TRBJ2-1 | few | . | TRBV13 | CASSQTASGGPSHEQFF | TGTGCCAGCAGCCAGACCGCCTCCGGGGGGCCATCGCATGAGCAGTTCTTC
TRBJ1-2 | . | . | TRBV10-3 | CAISEGVRGQTTLGGYTF | TGTGCCATCAGTGAGGGTGTTAGGGGCCAAACAACGCTTGGCGGCTACACCTTC
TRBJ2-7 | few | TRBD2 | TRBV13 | CASSGYATSGGHSSYEQYF | TGTGCCAGCAGTGGATACGCGACTAGCGGGGGGCACAGCTCCTACGAGCAGTACTTC
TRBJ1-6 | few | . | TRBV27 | CASSLGGVNSPLHF | TGTGCCAGCAGTTTAGGAGGGGTTAATTCACCCCTCCACTTT
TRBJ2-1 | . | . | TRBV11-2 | CASSLESIRQFF | TGTGCCAGCAGCTTAGAATCAATTCGGCAGTTCTTC
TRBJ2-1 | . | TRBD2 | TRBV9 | CASSVGLAGDDNEQFF | TGTGCCAGCAGCGTAGGACTAGCGGGAGACGACAATGAGCAGTTCTTC
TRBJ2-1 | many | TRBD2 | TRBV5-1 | CASSLEGLAGGLYNEQFF | TGCGCCAGCAGCTTGGAGGGACTAGCGGGAGGGCTCTACAATGAGCAGTTCTTC
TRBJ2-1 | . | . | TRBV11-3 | CASSRRVSHEQFF | TGTGCCAGCAGCCGGCGAGTGAGCCATGAGCAGTTCTTC
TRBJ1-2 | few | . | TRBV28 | CASSLYPVNYGYTF | TGTGCCAGCAGTTTATACCCGGTTAACTATGGCTACACCTTC
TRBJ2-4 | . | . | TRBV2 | CASLPVTGRNIQYF | TGTGCCAGCCTCCCTGTGACAGGGAGGAACATTCAGTACTTC
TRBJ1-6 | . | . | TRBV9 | CASSVGTSLGAPLHF | TGTGCCAGCAGCGTAGGGACCTCTCTCGGGGCACCCCTCCACTTT
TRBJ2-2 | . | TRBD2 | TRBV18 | CASSPPTGLAVTGELFF | TGTGCCAGCTCACCACCCACCGGACTAGCGGTTACCGGGGAGCTGTTTTTT
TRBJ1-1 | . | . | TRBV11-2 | CASSPRGSTEAFF | TGTGCCAGCAGCCCCCGGGGCTCCACTGAAGCTTTCTTT
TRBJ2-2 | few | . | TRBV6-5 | CASSYSSFSTGELFF | TGTGCCAGCAGTTACTCGAGTTTTTCCACCGGGGAGCTGTTTTTT
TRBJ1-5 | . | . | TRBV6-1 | CASSHRDDQPQHF | TGTGCCAGCAGCCACAGGGATGATCAGCCCCAGCATTTT
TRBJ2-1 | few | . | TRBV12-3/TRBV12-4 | CASSSSMRYEQFF | TGTGCCAGCAGTTCCTCCATGAGGTATGAGCAGTTCTTC
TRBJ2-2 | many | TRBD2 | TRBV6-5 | CASSFGGAETGELFF | TGTGCCAGCAGTTTCGGGGGGGCGGAGACCGGGGAGCTGTTTTTT
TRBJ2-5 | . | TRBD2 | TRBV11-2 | CASSHRTSWRETQYF | TGTGCCAGCAGCCACCGGACTAGCTGGAGAGAGACCCAGTACTTC
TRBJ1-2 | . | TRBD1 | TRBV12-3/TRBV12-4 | CASGPDRTHGYTF | TGTGCCAGCGGTCCGGACAGGACGCATGGCTACACCTTC
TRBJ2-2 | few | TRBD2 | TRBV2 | CASTWTSGRTGELFF | TGTGCCAGCACTTGGACTAGCGGGAGAACCGGGGAGCTGTTTTTT
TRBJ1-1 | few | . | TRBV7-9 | CASDGDEAFF | TGTGCCAGCGACGGAGATGAAGCTTTCTTT
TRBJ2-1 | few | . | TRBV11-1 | CASSTQGNEQFF | TGTGCCAGCAGCACGCAGGGCAATGAGCAGTTCTTC
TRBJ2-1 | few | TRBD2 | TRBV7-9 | CASSQSGGPHNEQFF | TGTGCCAGCAGCCAAAGCGGGGGGCCCCACAATGAGCAGTTCTTC
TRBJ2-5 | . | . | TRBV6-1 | CASSLDWAGETQYF | TGTGCCAGCAGCTTGGACTGGGCGGGGGAGACCCAGTACTTC
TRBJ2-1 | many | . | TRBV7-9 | CASSLGWRGPYNEQFF | TGTGCCAGCAGCTTAGGGTGGCGGGGGCCCTACAATGAGCAGTTCTTC
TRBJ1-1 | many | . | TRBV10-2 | CASSDGGYTEAFF | TGCGCCAGCAGTGACGGGGGCTACACTGAAGCTTTCTTT